These T cell receptor beta chains were read from a single sample in a study of cytomegalovirus exposure and HLA in healthy donors. Data came from immunoSEQ multiplex PCR; TCRdb stores just in-frame clones and leaves some out. Of some 190,000 clones in the sample, more than 75% are singletons; the top ten hold 1.4% to 1.5%. Sequences were obtained from PBMCs. Receptors originate from a woman younger than 30 in good health and CMV-seronegative. Each CDR3 is given with its conserved first and last residue. D genes are given only for firm matches. Size tells how often a clone was seen (once, few, many) or the class of an expanded clone, and some rows leave it out.

V gene	D gene	clone size	J gene	CDR3 protein	CDR3 DNA
TRBV9	NA	NA	TRBJ2-7	CASSVGTTSYEQYF	TGTGCCAGCAGCGTCGGGACAACATCCTACGAGCAGTACTTC
TRBV5-6	TRBD1	once	TRBJ2-2	CASSSVRGYTGELFF	TGTGCCAGCAGCTCCGTCAGGGGGTACACCGGGGAGCTGTTTTTT
TRBV7-2	TRBD1	NA	TRBJ2-3	CASSFRFAGQGPDTQYF	TGTGCCAGCAGCTTCCGCTTTGCGGGACAGGGGCCAGATACGCAGTATTTT
TRBV10-3	TRBD1	NA	TRBJ1-2	CAISEKGTGGRYGYTF	TGTGCCATCAGTGAAAAGGGAACAGGGGGCAGGTATGGCTACACCTTC
TRBV19	NA	NA	TRBJ2-7	CATSPGEFEQYF	TGTGCCACCAGCCCTGGGGAGTTCGAGCAGTACTTC
TRBV19	TRBD1	few	TRBJ1-2	CASRDRADYGYTF	TGTGCCAGTCGGGACAGGGCAGACTATGGCTACACCTTC
TRBV5-4	NA	NA	TRBJ1-6	CASSLDRQTVSPLHF	TGTGCCAGCAGCTTGGACCGACAGACGGTTTCACCCCTCCACTTT
TRBV19	NA	NA	TRBJ2-7	CASSIGGYEQYF	TGTGCCAGTAGTATTGGGGGGTACGAGCAGTACTTC
TRBV6-5	NA	NA	TRBJ1-2	CASREGVGYTF	TGTGCCAGCAGGGAAGGGGTCGGCTACACCTTC
TRBV19	TRBD2	NA	TRBJ2-5	CASSFYSSGEEETQYF	TGTGCCAGTAGCTTTTATTCTAGCGGGGAAGAAGAGACCCAGTACTTC
TRBV18	NA	few	TRBJ2-1	CASSPQAPSANEQFF	TGTGCCAGCTCACCTCAAGCGCCTAGCGCCAATGAGCAGTTCTTC
TRBV19	TRBD1	once	TRBJ1-3	CASSIADRGPGNTIYF	TGTGCCAGTAGTATCGCCGACAGGGGGCCTGGAAACACCATATATTTT
TRBV30	TRBD2	NA	TRBJ2-7	CAWSAMTSGRSEQYF	TGTGCCTGGAGTGCAATGACTAGCGGGAGATCCGAGCAGTACTTC
TRBV27	TRBD2	NA	TRBJ2-7	CASSWRESTYEQYF	TGTGCCAGCAGTTGGCGGGAGTCTACCTACGAGCAGTACTTC
TRBV4-1	NA	NA	TRBJ1-2	CASSHPPQGQKGYTF	TGCGCCAGCAGCCATCCCCCCCAGGGCCAAAAAGGCTACACCTTC
TRBV6-1	NA	NA	TRBJ1-1	CASSKTGNMNTEAFF	TGTGCCAGCAGTAAAACCGGGAACATGAACACTGAAGCTTTCTTT
TRBV27	NA	few	TRBJ2-7	CASGLLRGYEQYF	TGTGCCAGCGGCCTCCTTAGGGGATACGAGCAGTACTTC
TRBV19	NA	NA	TRBJ2-1	CASSISGLNEQFF	TGTGCCAGTAGTATCAGCGGATTGAATGAGCAGTTCTTC
TRBV6-1	NA	NA	TRBJ2-7	CASSDRGRSYEQYF	TGTGCCAGCAGTGACAGGGGTCGGTCCTACGAGCAGTACTTC
TRBV21-1	NA	NA	TRBJ2-5	CATPTRQETQYF	TGTGCCACCCCGACAAGACAAGAGACCCAGTACTTC
TRBV27	NA	NA	TRBJ2-2	CASSFGTNTGELFF	TGTGCCAGCAGTTTCGGGACGAACACCGGGGAGCTGTTTTTT
TRBV7-9	NA	NA	TRBJ1-1	CASSLVGGLAFF	TGTGCCAGCAGCTTAGTAGGTGGACTAGCTTTCTTT
TRBV7-7	TRBD1	NA	TRBJ1-4	CASSPTGGTNEKLFF	TGTGCCAGCAGCCCGACAGGGGGGACTAATGAAAAACTGTTTTTT
TRBV30	NA	once	TRBJ2-2	CACSAGELFF	TGTGCCTGTTCGGCCGGGGAGCTGTTTTTT
TRBV18	TRBD1	NA	TRBJ2-7	CASSLGQGPYEQYF	TGTGCCAGCTCATTGGGACAGGGACCCTACGAGCAGTACTTC
TRBV25-1	NA	few	TRBJ2-7	CASSDGQLYEQYF	TGTGCCAGCAGTGATGGACAGCTTTACGAGCAGTACTTC
TRBV27	NA	NA	TRBJ2-2	CASSSGLYKTGELFF	TGTGCCAGCAGTTCAGGTCTCTATAAGACCGGGGAGCTGTTTTTT
TRBV7-8	TRBD2	NA	TRBJ2-4	CASSAPGGLGKNIQYF	TGTGCCAGCAGCGCCCCGGGGGGGCTCGGCAAAAACATTCAGTACTTC